Listed here is a single T cell receptor beta chain. Its target is not known. This may be a read error: a much more frequent sequence differs by one nucleotide. This sample is drawn from a study of Graves' ophthalmopathy and Graves' hyperthyroidism. Study details: Stable hyperthyroidism meant no progression to ophthalmopathy within 18 months of follow-up. Study-wide points: Blood also held most thyroid clonotypes expanded above 0.001 frequency.

V lost 7 bases, J lost 5 bases, and 7 bases stayed unmatched. The CDR3 has 13 amino acids. Germline assignment: CDR1 SQVTM and CDR2 ANQGSEA. Using RNA transcripts, the TCR beta CDR3 regions were amplified. HTBI-primed first-round RT-PCR preceded second-round multiplex PCR. Using its own MiXCR run on the multiplex PCR reads, TCRdb lists one record per CDR3 protein. The sample lists over a million distinct CDR3 sequences, about 38% occurring once. The sequenced material came from peripheral blood or thyroid tissue (not recorded which). The clonotype originates from an adult man with Graves' hyperthyroidism. This chain joins TRBV29-1 and TRBJ2-2, with 7 bases identical to TRBD2. The CDR3 DNA follows: TGCAGCGCTGGTTTGGGGGGGACCGGGGAGCTGTTTTTT. Translated, it gives CSAGLGGTGELFF.